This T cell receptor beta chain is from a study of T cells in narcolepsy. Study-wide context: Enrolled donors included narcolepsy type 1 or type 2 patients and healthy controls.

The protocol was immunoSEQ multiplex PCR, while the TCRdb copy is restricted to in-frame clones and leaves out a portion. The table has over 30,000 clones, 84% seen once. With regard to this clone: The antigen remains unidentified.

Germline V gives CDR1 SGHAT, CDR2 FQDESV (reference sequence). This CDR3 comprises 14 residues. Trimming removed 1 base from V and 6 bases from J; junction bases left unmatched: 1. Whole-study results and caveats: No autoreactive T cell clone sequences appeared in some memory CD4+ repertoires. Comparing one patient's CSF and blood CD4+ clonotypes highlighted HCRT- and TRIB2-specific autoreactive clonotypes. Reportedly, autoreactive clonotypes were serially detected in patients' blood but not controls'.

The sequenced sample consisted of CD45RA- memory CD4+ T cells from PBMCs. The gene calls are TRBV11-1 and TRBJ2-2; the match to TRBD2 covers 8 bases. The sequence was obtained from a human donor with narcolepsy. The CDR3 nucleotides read TGTGCCAGCAGCTTAGGGACTAGCTCCGGGGAGCTGTTTTTT. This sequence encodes CASSLGTSSGELFF. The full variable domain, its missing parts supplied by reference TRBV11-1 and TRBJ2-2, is EAEVAQSPRYKITEKSQAVAFWCDPISGHATLYWYRQILGQGPELLVQFQDESVVDDSQLPKDRFSAERLKGVDSTLKIQPAELGDSAMYLCASSLGTSSGELFFGEGSRLTVL.